This T cell receptor (beta chain) comes out of a study of T cell changes during pregnancy in multiple sclerosis. Here immunoSEQ multiplex PCR was the method, and the copy in TCRdb shows in-frame clones only, minus some. Of approximately 100,000 clones in the sample, roughly nine tenths were seen once. V was pared by 6 bases and J by 2 bases, with 14 bases between. The CDR3 loop spans 15 amino acids. In germline, CDR1 is SNHLY, CDR2 FYNNEI. The genes are TRBV2 and TRBJ2-1; D is unresolved. Sequencing used peripheral blood, obtained after pregnancy. The receptor comes from a female donor with multiple sclerosis, enrolled in a pregnancy study. The CDR3 DNA sequence: TGTGCCAGCAGGGAGACCCTCCCCCCCTACAATGAGCAGTTCTTC. Translating it yields CASRETLPPYNEQFF. Filled out from reference TRBV2 and TRBJ2-1, the complete variable domain reads EPEVTQTPSHQVTQMGQEVILRCVPISNHLYFYWYRQILGQKVEFLVSFYNNEISEKSEIFDDQFSVERPDGSNFTLKIRSTKLEDSAMYFCASRETLPPYNEQFFGPGTRLTVL.